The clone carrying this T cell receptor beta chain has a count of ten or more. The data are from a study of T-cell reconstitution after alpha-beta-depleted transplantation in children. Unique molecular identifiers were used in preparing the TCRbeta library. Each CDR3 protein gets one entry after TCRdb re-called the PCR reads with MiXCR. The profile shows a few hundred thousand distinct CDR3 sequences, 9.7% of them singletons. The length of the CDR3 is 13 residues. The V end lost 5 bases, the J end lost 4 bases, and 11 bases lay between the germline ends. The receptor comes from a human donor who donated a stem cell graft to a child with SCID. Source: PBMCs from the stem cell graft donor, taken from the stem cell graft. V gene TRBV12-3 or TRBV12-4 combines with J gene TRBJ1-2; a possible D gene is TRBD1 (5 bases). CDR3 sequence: CASSPRGPYGYTF. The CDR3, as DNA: TGTGCCAGCAGTCCAAGGGGCCCCTATGGCTACACCTTC.